Listed below are T cell receptor beta chains from one sample, sequenced in a study of control samples from healthy donors and cancer patients. Method: immunoSEQ multiplex PCR; TCRdb's copy keeps in-frame clones and lacks some. This table holds roughly 370,000 clones, 80% to 95% found once. Source material: PBMCs. All receptors derive from a man aged 40-55 years with head and neck cancer. The CDR3 runs from the conserved cysteine through the conserved F or W. The D gene is left open where the match is weak. Expanded clones get a size class; other rows say once, few or many, or leave the size out.

J gene: TRBJ2-7
clone size: .
D gene: TRBD1
V gene: TRBV2
CDR3 protein: CASRGDRVRAWEQYF
CDR3 DNA: TGTGCCAGCAGGGGTGACAGGGTCCGAGCCTGGGAGCAGTACTTC

J gene: TRBJ2-4
clone size: .
D gene: .
V gene: TRBV19
CDR3 protein: CASNTGGLNIQYF
CDR3 DNA: TGTGCCAGTAATACTGGGGGCCTCAACATTCAGTACTTC

J gene: TRBJ1-2
clone size: .
D gene: .
V gene: TRBV5-6
CDR3 protein: CASSGGVTVYGYTF
CDR3 DNA: TGTGCCAGCAGCGGGGGGGTTACGGTCTATGGCTACACCTTC

J gene: TRBJ2-7
clone size: .
D gene: .
V gene: TRBV6-5
CDR3 protein: CASSRDRRSSYEQYF
CDR3 DNA: TGTGCCAGCAGTAGAGACAGGAGGAGCTCCTACGAGCAGTACTTC

J gene: TRBJ2-7
clone size: .
D gene: .
V gene: TRBV4-1
CDR3 protein: CASSQDLVKPDSYEQYF
CDR3 DNA: TGCGCCAGCAGCCAAGATCTGGTCAAGCCCGACTCCTACGAGCAGTACTTC

J gene: TRBJ2-5
clone size: .
D gene: .
V gene: TRBV27
CDR3 protein: CASSLGHQETQYF
CDR3 DNA: TGTGCCAGCAGTTTAGGGCACCAAGAGACCCAGTACTTC

J gene: TRBJ1-2
clone size: .
D gene: .
V gene: TRBV4-1
CDR3 protein: CASSPTQTEFYGYTF
CDR3 DNA: TGCGCCAGCAGCCCCACTCAGACAGAGTTCTATGGCTACACCTTC

J gene: TRBJ1-1
clone size: .
D gene: .
V gene: TRBV4-1
CDR3 protein: CASSQALRGAFF
CDR3 DNA: TGCGCCAGCAGCCAAGCCCTAAGGGGAGCTTTCTTT

J gene: TRBJ1-2
clone size: .
D gene: .
V gene: TRBV20-1
CDR3 protein: CSARDSTRTF
CDR3 DNA: TGCAGTGCTAGAGATAGTACGAGGACCTTC

J gene: TRBJ2-5
clone size: .
D gene: .
V gene: TRBV29-1
CDR3 protein: CSVDEDTRRYF
CDR3 DNA: TGCAGCGTTGACGAGGACACTCGACGGTACTTC

J gene: TRBJ1-3
clone size: .
D gene: .
V gene: TRBV7-7
CDR3 protein: CASSSGLRGTGNTIYF
CDR3 DNA: TGTGCTAGCAGCTCCGGTTTAAGGGGAACTGGAAACACCATATATTTT

J gene: TRBJ2-2
clone size: .
D gene: .
V gene: TRBV6-5
CDR3 protein: CASSRTGRDTGELFF
CDR3 DNA: TGTGCCAGCAGTCGGACAGGGAGGGACACCGGGGAGCTGTTTTTT

J gene: TRBJ2-2
clone size: once
D gene: TRBD1
V gene: TRBV3-1/TRBV3-2
CDR3 protein: CASSRESRGQGPTGELFF
CDR3 DNA: TGTGCCAGCAGCCGAGAATCACGTGGACAGGGTCCCACCGGGGAGCTGTTTTTT

J gene: TRBJ2-6
clone size: few
D gene: TRBD1
V gene: TRBV28
CDR3 protein: CASSNRGTGLSGANVLTF
CDR3 DNA: TGTGCCAGCAGTAACCGAGGGACAGGGCTCTCTGGGGCCAACGTCCTGACTTTC

J gene: TRBJ2-3
clone size: .
D gene: .
V gene: TRBV19
CDR3 protein: CASRPGPATDTQYF
CDR3 DNA: TGTGCCAGTAGGCCGGGACCGGCCACAGATACGCAGTATTTT

J gene: TRBJ1-1
clone size: .
D gene: .
V gene: TRBV7-3
CDR3 protein: CASSLQGRDTEAFF
CDR3 DNA: TGTGCCAGCAGCTTACAGGGGCGAGACACTGAAGCTTTCTTT

J gene: TRBJ2-3
clone size: .
D gene: TRBD2
V gene: TRBV7-3
CDR3 protein: CASSLKREADTQYF
CDR3 DNA: TGTGCCAGCAGCTTGAAGCGGGAGGCAGATACGCAGTATTTT